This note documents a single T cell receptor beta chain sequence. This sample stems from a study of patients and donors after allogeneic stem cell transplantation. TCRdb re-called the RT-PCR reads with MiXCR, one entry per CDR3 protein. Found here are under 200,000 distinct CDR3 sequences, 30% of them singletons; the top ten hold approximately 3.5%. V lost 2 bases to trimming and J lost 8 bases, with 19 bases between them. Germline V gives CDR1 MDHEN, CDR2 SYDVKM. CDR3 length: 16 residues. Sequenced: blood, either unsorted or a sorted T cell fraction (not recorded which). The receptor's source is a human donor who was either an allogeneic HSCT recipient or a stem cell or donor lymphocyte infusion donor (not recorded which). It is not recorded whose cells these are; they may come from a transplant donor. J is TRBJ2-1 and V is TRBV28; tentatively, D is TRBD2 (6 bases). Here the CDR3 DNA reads TGTGCCAGCAGTTTACCCCCGACTAGGGCGGGATATGAGCAGTTCTTC. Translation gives CASSLPPTRAGYEQFF.